One TCR beta chain is described in this entry. Its antigen is currently not known. Per-base quality was not reported, and no clone a single base away is much larger than it. These data originate in a study of cytomegalovirus exposure and HLA in healthy donors (dated by TCRdb to about 2017). In the study overall: An earlier analysis of some 620 of the donors reported about 280 Gb of sequence data and some 110 million unique TCR beta sequences obtained from approximately 180 million T cells. Typing coverage differed by locus: A, B, C, DRB1 and DQB1 were typed in about 620-640 donors, DQA1 in approximately 520, DPA1 in 600 to 610, and DPB1 in approximately 450. Rather than drawing on any new phenotypic data, the later analysis identified candidate immune exposures from TCR beta sequences and the way those sequences occurred across donors. Among about 390 genotyped donors of the cohort, an average of 235,054 unique TCR beta nucleotide sequences were sequenced per donor, 15% to 20% of them non-productive. The study aimed to test whether cataloging public T cell receptors could reveal signatures of past pathogen exposure. Donor age, sex, ethnicity and CMV serostatus were collected together with the repertoire data. A later analysis re-analyzed previously published TCR beta repertoires from several hundred donors and added high-resolution HLA genotyping to study TCR occurrence patterns. Five DR-DQ haplotypes were treated as single units for association and clustering because of strong linkage in the cohort. To predict cytomegalovirus infection status, the study combined high-throughput TCR immunosequencing, statistical association of individual TCRs with disease status, and machine learning. To decide whether each TCR beta V gene segment behaved as functional or pseudogenic, an earlier analysis of some 600 of the donors relied on high-throughput TCR beta sequencing. Genome-wide SNP genotypes for about three fifths of the roughly 700 donors were used in a later genetic analysis, which treated that subset as a discovery cohort. Besides the first cohort of approximately 710 subjects, a separate validation cohort made up of about 120 different subjects was used. All discovery cohort repertoires had been generated on a single sequencing platform. An early release covering approximately 600 HLA-typed donors comprised approximately 290 gigabases of sequencing data and tens of millions of unique TCR sequences. Among the roughly 430 genotyped donors, around 81% belonged to the genetic ancestry cluster associated with self-reported Caucasian donors. Using immunosequencing, the study profiled T cell repertoires from 666 subjects and related those repertoires to cytomegalovirus serostatus. Both class I and class II loci were covered by HLA typing, at four-digit resolution. General findings and caveats noted by the study authors: Because the 87-base-pair reads could not distinguish some IMGT-functional V segments, including TRBV6-2 and TRBV6-3, those segments were excluded. Correlated functional status among segregating V segments might reflect linkage disequilibrium, but an unknown experimental factor could not be ruled out. In the study, around 150 TCR beta chains were listed as associated with cytomegalovirus. Roughly uniform sequencing depth across donors was assumed in presence/absence analyses, although this assumption may not hold. A further reported finding was that TCR beta sequences accurately predicted the HLA-A and HLA-B alleles for most subjects in the first cohort. The only immune exposure information available for the cohort was CMV serostatus. Compared with the approximately 700-donor mean, donors in an Asian-associated ancestry cluster had fewer N-insertions in productive TCRs, according to a later genetic analysis. Three of the identified cytomegalovirus-associated TCR beta chains were confirmed in vitro to be specific for cytomegalovirus antigens. Most CMV-associated TCR beta chains appeared to be HLA-restricted in a later analysis, and the HLA associations seemed to be driven largely by CMV exposure. Because counts were too low, more than 15 rarely observed V segments, including chromosome 9 orphons, were excluded from the earlier analysis of some 590 of the donors. A later analysis reported that several top co-occurrence clusters appeared linked to parvovirus B19, influenza, CMV and Epstein-Barr virus. The classifier was reported to diagnose cytomegalovirus status with high specificity and sensitivity in both the original cohort and the validation cohort. Specific HLA alleles were associated with some 15,000 TCR beta sequences at a false discovery rate of 0.05 in a later analysis. A cluster of highly shared sequence variants was judged likely to represent a technical artifact of the sequencing pipeline. Because some donors lacked HLA typing at each locus, the association tests relied only on the typed subset. When HLA alleles, especially DR and DQ, strongly co-occurred, attributing TCR associations to individual alleles was difficult. Most TCR sequences were observed very rarely across donors, whereas some public TCRs were present in many individuals. Only TCR beta chains were sequenced in this cohort, and the absence of alpha or paired-chain data limited detectable features. In a later analysis, HLA-associated TCR beta chains were found to be more clonally expanded and to have lower generation probabilities than equally common non-associated chains. A later genetic analysis associated a missense DCLRE1C variant with V-gene and J-gene trimming of TCR beta chains, and an independent cohort replicated the association. The authors suggested that the approach could potentially be generalized to other disease states and immunological phenotypes. In an earlier analysis of 587 of the donors, most TCR beta V segments appeared in productive rearrangements about 90% or about 30% of the time, broadly matching IMGT annotations. A later analysis found that TCR association rates varied across HLA loci, with DRB1 alleles showing the most associated TCRs and HLA-C alleles the fewest.

Libraries were prepared through the immunoSEQ multiplex PCR assay. A mixture of 60 forward primers for TCR Vbeta segments and 13 reverse primers for TCR Jbeta segments was used in the multiplex PCR. A multiplex PCR assay on genomic DNA amplified the CDR3 region of rearranged TCR beta genes. On the Illumina HiSeq System, the amplified TCR beta libraries were sequenced as 87-base-pair reads. As for the authors' bioinformatics: In a later analysis, some 80 million unique TCR beta chains were counted across the roughly 700 repertoires, and around 10 million of these chains were shared by at least two donors. To remove PCR and sequencing errors, raw reads were error-corrected and collapsed into unique sequences using a nearest-neighbor algorithm that merged closely related sequences. V, D and J gene segments were assigned by aligning CDR3 sequences to IMGT reference sequences. For a sequence to be retained, a match of at least six nucleotides was required to both a V gene segment and a J gene segment. A rearrangement counted as productive if the CDR3 had no stop codons and remained in frame with V and J, and every other rearrangement counted as non-productive. CDR3 was defined by IMGT convention, running from the second conserved V-encoded cysteine to the conserved J-encoded phenylalanine. Sequences without an unambiguous match to a single V gene segment were excluded from the earlier analysis of several hundred of the donors. An earlier analysis of some 500 of the donors classified V segments as functional when productive rearrangements were above 56.7% and as segregating when the standard deviation between donors was above 5%. A statistical classification framework was built to diagnose cytomegalovirus status from the catalog of TCR beta chain sequences. V and J gene assignment, in a later analysis, came from comparing TCR nucleotide sequences with IMGT/GENE-DB human TR gene sequences. The TCRdist pipeline was used in a later analysis to assign CDR3 sequences and most-parsimonious VDJ recombination scenarios. In a later analysis, each TCR beta chain was defined by its CDR3 amino acid sequence together with its V-gene family, and reads without a unique V-gene family were excluded. As a way to deal with suspected cross-contamination and a sequencing artifact, a later analysis dropped 500 to 700 nucleotide sequences that were highly shared and had low generation probability. A later analysis calculated a clonal expansion index for each public chain from normalized within-repertoire ranks of inferred template counts. In a later analysis, generation probabilities were computed with a VDJ recombination model fitted to out-of-frame rearrangements, and the resulting probabilities were checked against IGoR. In a later analysis, TCR-TCR, TCR-HLA and TCR-CMV co-occurrence was scored with hypergeometric tests, and a repertoire-size bias correction was applied to TCR pairs. A later analysis estimated false discovery rates by permuting HLA or CMV assignments 20 times. In a later analysis, co-occurring TCRs were grouped with DBSCAN, and TCRdist sequence similarity was added when clustering was performed within HLA-allele-positive subsets. Repertoires with fewer than 30,000 or more than 120,000 public chains were left out of co-occurrence clustering, as were about 5 repertoires with anomalous nucleotide sharing. Not all clones reach the TCRdb copy of this immuneACCESS table, which keeps in-frame sequences only. Checked studies attribute under half of the gap to unresolved V genes and leave the rest unexplained. V, J and clone size are those of that table, while D and trimming were read from the DNA. The sample table holds about 140,000 clones, of which 65% to 80% were seen once. The ten largest clonotypes hold around 1.6% of the sample.

In total, approximately 610 healthy bone marrow donors made up the cohort. Cohort members were all nominally healthy when sampled, although unrecorded immune exposures were likely present. Of the 690 or so cohort members, around 300 had a positive CMV serostatus and 352 had a negative one, while no CMV serostatus was recorded for the donor. Every donor gave a peripheral blood sample, and the peripheral blood mononuclear cells from that sample were used for TCR beta sequencing. Genomic DNA extraction from the blood cell samples was performed with the Qiagen DNeasy Blood Extraction Kit. The V end gives up 0 bases and the J end 10 bases, leaving 10 bases in the junction not matched to a gene. Measured from the cysteine to the phenylalanine, the CDR3 is 16 residues long. The entry retains the CDR3 DNA only, 48 bases that are in frame from base 1. CDR1 and CDR2, looked up from the germline V gene, are MNHEY and SVGAGI.

This receptor was identified in a human donor in good health. Sequenced sample: PBMCs. The chain was built from TRBV6-5 and TRBJ2-1; 9 junctional bases match TRBD2. The CDR3 is CASSYSALAGPLEQFF. The sequence in DNA is TGTGCCAGCAGTTACTCGGCGCTAGCGGGGCCCTTGGAGCAGTTCTTC.